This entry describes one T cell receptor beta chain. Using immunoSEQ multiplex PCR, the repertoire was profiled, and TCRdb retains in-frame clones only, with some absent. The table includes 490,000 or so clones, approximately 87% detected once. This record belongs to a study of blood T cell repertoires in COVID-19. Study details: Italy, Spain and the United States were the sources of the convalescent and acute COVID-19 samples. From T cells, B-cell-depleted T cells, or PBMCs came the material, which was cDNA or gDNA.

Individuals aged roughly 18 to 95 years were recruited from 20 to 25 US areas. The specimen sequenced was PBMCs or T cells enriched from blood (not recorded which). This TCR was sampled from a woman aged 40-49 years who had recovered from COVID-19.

The CDR3 nucleotides are TGTGCCAGCAGCTTCCGGGACAGGGGGAGGTACGAGCAGTACTTC. Translation gives CASSFRDRGRYEQYF. This rearrangement joins TRBV7-9 to TRBJ2-7, with TRBD1 identical over 11 bases. From germline, CDR1 is SEHNR and CDR2 FQNEAQ (reference sequence). The CDR3 is 15 amino acids. J lost 4 bases, V lost 3 bases, and 5 bases had no gene match.